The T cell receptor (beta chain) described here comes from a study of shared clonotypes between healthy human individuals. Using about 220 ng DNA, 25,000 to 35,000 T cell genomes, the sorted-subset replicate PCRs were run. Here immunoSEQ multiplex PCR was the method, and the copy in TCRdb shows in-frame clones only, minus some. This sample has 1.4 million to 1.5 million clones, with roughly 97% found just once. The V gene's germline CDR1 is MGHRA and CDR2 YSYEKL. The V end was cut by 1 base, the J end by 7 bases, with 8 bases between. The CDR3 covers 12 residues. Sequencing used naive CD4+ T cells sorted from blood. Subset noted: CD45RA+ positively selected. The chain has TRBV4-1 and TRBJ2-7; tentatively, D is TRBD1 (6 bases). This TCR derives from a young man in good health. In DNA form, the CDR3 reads TGCGCCAGCAGCCAAGGTGACAGGGAGCAGTACTTC. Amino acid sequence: CASSQGDREQYF.